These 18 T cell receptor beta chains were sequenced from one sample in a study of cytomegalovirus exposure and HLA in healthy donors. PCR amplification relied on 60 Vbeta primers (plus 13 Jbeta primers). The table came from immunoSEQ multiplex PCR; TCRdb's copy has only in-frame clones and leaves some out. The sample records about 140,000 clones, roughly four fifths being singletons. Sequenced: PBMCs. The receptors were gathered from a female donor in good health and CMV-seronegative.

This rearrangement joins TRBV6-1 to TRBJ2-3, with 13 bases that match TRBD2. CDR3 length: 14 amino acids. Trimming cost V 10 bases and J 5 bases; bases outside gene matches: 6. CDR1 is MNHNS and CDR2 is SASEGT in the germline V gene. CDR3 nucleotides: TGTGCCACGACTAGCGGGGGGCCCGGAGATACGCAGTATTTT. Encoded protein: CATTSGGPGDTQYF.

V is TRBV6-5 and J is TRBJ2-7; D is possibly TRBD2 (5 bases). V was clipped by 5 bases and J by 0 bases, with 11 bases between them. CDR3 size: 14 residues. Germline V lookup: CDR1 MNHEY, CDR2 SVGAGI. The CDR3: CASSPRESSYEQYF. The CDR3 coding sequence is TGTGCCAGCAGTCCTAGGGAGAGCTCCTACGAGCAGTACTTC.

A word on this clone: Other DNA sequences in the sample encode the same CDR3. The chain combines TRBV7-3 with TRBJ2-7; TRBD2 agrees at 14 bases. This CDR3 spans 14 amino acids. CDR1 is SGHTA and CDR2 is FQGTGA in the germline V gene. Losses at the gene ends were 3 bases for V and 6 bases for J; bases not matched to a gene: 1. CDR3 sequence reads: CASSLGLAGAEQYF. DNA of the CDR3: TGTGCCAGCAGCTTGGGACTAGCGGGGGCCGAGCAGTACTTC.

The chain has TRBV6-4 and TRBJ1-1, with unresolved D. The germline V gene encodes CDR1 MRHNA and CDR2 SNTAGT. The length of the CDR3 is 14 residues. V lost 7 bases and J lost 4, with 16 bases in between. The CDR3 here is CASIKGPEGTEAFF. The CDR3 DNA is TGTGCCAGCATAAAGGGCCCAGAGGGCACTGAAGCTTTCTTT.

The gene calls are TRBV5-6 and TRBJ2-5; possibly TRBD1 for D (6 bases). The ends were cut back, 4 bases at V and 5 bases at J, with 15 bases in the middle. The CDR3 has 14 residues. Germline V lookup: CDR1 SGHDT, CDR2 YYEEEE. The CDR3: CASSLQQGRETQYF. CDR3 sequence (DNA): TGTGCCAGCAGCCTCCAACAGGGACGGGAGACCCAGTACTTC.

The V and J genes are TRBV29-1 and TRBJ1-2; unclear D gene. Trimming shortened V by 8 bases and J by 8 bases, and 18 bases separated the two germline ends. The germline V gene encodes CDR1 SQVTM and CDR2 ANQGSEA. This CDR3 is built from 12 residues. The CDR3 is CSFTDSVGGYTF. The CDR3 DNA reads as TGCAGCTTTACGGACTCGGTAGGAGGCTACACCTTC.

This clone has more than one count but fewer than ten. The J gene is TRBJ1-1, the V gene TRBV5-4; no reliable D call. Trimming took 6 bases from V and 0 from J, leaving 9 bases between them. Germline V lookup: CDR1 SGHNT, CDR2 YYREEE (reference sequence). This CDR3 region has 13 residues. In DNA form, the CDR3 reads TGTGCCAGCACCCCAGACATGAACACTGAAGCTTTCTTT. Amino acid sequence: CASTPDMNTEAFF.

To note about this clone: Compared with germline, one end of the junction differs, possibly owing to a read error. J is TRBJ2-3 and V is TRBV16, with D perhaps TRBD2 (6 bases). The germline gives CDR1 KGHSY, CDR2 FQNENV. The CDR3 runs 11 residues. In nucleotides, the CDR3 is TGTGCCAGCAGCCAATCTCAGGAGGGGACTTTT. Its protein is CASSQSQEGTF.

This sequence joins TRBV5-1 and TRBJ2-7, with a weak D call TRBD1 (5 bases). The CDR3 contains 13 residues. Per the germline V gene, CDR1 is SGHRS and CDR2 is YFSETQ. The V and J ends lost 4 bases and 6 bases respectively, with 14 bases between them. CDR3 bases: TGCGCCAGCAGCCTCAGGGAAGAAGGCGAGCAGTACTTC. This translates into CASSLREEGEQYF.

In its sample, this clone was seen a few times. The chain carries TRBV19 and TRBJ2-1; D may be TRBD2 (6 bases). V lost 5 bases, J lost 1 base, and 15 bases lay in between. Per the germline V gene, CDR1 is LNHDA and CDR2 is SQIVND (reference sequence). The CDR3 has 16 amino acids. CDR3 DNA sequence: TGTGCCAGTAGTTCCACTCGGGACTCATCCTACAATGAGCAGTTCTTC. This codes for CASSSTRDSSYNEQFF.

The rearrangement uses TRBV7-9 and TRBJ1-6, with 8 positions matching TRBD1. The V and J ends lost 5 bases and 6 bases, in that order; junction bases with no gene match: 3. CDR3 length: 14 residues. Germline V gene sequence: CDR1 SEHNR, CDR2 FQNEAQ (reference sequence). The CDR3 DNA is TGTGCCAGCAGCACCGGACAGGGTAATTCACCCCTCCACTTT. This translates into CASSTGQGNSPLHF. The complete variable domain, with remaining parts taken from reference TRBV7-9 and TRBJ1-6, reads DTGVSQNPRHKITKRGQNVTFRCDPISEHNRLYWYRQTLGQGPEFLTYFQNEAQLEKSRLLSDRFSAERPKGSFSTLEIQRTEQGDSAMYLCASSTGQGNSPLHFGNGTRLTVT.

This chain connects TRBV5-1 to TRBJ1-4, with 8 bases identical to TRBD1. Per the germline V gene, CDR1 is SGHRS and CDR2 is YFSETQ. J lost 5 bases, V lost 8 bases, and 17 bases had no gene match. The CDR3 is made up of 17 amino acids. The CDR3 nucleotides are TGCGCCAGTCACGCGGCCCAGGGGGCCAGGTCAAATGAAAAACTGTTTTTT. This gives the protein CASHAAQGARSNEKLFF.

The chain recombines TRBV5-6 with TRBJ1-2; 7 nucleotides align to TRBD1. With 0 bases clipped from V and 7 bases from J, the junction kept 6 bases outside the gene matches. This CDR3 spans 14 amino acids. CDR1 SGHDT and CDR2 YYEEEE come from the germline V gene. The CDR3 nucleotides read TGTGCCAGCAGCTTGGATGGGACAGACCTTGGCTACACCTTC. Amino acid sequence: CASSLDGTDLGYTF. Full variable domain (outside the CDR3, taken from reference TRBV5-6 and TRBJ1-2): DAGVTQSPTHLIKTRGQQVTLRCSPKSGHDTVSWYQQALGQGPQFIFQYYEEEERQRGNFPDRFSGHQFPNYSSELNVNALLLGDSALYLCASSLDGTDLGYTFGSGTRLTVV.

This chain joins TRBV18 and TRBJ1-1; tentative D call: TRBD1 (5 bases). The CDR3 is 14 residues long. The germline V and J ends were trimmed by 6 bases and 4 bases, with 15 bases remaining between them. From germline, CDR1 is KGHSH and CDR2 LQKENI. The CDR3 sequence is CASSPAGGGTEAFF. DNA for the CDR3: TGTGCCAGCTCCCCGGCGGGGGGAGGCACTGAAGCTTTCTTT.

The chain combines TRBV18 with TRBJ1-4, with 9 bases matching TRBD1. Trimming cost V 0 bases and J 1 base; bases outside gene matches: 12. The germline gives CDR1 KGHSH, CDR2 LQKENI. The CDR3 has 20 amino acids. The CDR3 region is CASSPPRTGDPWRTNEKLFF. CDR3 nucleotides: TGTGCCAGCTCACCACCCAGGACAGGGGATCCCTGGAGAACTAATGAAAAACTGTTTTTT. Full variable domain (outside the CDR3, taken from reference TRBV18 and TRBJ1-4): NAGVMQNPRHLVRRRGQEARLRCSPMKGHSHVYWYRQLPEEGLKFMVYLQKENIIDESGMPKERFSAEFPKEGPSILRIQQVVRGDSAAYFCASSPPRTGDPWRTNEKLFFGSGTQLSVL.

The chain's CDR3 is CASTPGGAAGETQYF. CDR3 bases: TGTGCCAGCACCCCGGGGGGGGCCGCGGGAGAGACCCAGTACTTC. The V and J genes are TRBV5-4 and TRBJ2-5, with TRBD2 matching 8 bases. Germline V gene sequence: CDR1 SGHNT, CDR2 YYREEE (reference sequence). Germline trimming cut 6 bases from V and 4 bases from J; bases unmatched to any gene: 11. This CDR3 is built from 15 residues.

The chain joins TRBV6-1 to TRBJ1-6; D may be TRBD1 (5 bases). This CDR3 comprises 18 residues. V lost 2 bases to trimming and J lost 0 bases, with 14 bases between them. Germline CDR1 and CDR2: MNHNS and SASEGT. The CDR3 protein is CASSERGTLSSYNSPLHF. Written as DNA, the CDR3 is TGTGCCAGCAGTGAAAGGGGAACCCTGAGCTCCTATAATTCACCCCTCCACTTT.

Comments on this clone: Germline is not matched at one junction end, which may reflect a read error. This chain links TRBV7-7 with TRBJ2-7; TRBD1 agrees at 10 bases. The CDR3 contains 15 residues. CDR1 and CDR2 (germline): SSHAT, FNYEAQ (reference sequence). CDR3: CASSLGGQGLYEQYF. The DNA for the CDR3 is TGTGCTAGCAGCTTAGGGGGACAGGGGCTATACGAGCAGTACTTC. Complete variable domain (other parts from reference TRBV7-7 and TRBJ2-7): GAGVSQSPRYKVTKRGQDVTLRCDPISSHATLYWYQQALGQGPEFLTYFNYEAQPDKSGLPSDRFSAERPEGSISTLTIQRTEQRDSAMYRCASSLGGQGLYEQYFGPGTRLTVT.